This T cell receptor beta chain was obtained from a study of cytomegalovirus exposure and HLA in healthy donors. Whole-study context: In a later analysis, it was reported that the 110 or so validation repertoires had been produced on the same platform as the roughly 650 repertoires belonging to the first cohort.

From the 120-subject validation cohort, which was separate from the roughly 670-subject first cohort, the donors were drawn. V was cut by 5 bases and J by 4 bases, with 9 bases left in between. Looked up from germline, CDR1 is SGHTA and CDR2 is FQGNSA. CDR3 length equals 13 residues. The table came from immunoSEQ multiplex PCR; TCRdb's copy has only in-frame clones and leaves some out. The sample holds 160,000 or so clones, 84% seen once. The TCR sequence derives from a man aged 25 to 40 in good health and CMV-seropositive. V is TRBV7-2 and J is TRBJ2-1; D is uncertain. Material: PBMCs. DNA of the CDR3: TGTGCCAGCAGCGTATTCAGGTACAATGAGCAGTTCTTC. Protein product: CASSVFRYNEQFF. The full variable domain, in which reference TRBV7-2 and TRBJ2-1 provide the parts outside the CDR3, is GAGVSQSPSNKVTEKGKDVELRCDPISGHTALYWYRQSLGQGLEFLIYFQGNSAPDKSGLPSDRFSAERTGGSVSTLTIQRTQQEDSAVYLCASSVFRYNEQFFGPGTRLTVL.